The clone carrying this TCR beta chain was seen ten or more times. Its antigen is not identified. This sample was included in a study of CD8+CD57+ T cells in acquired aplastic anemia. Whole-study findings and limits: Overlapping CD8+ CDR3 repertoires of patients and controls contained around 30 shared sequences.

The germline V gene encodes CDR1 ENHRY and CDR2 SYGVKD. Trimming pared 3 bases from V and 1 base from J, leaving 9 bases between. The CDR3 covers 14 residues. Profiling of TCR beta VDJ combinations and CDR3 sequences used genomic DNA as template. TCRdb used MiXCR to reprocess the reads, holding one entry per CDR3 protein. The profile shows some 220,000 distinct CDR3 sequences, roughly 35% of them singletons. The sequenced sample was sorted CD4+, CD8+, or CD8+CD57+ T cells (not recorded which) from PBMCs. This clonotype originated in a human donor in good health, serving as a control. V usage is TRBV10-3 and J usage is TRBJ1-1, with D perhaps TRBD1 (6 bases). The CDR3 region is CAISERDTNTEAFF. The DNA for the CDR3 is TGTGCCATCAGTGAAAGGGACACGAACACTGAAGCTTTCTTT.